The sequence of this T cell receptor (beta chain) was determined in a study of immune characterization of retroperitoneal liposarcoma. TCRdb recomputed calls from the PCR reads with MiXCR, one row per CDR3 protein. The table lists around 10,000 distinct CDR3 sequences, around half of them singletons. The CDR3 is made up of 15 amino acids. V lost 2 bases and J lost 1, with 11 bases in between. Germline V CDR1 and CDR2: MNHNS, SASEGT. This sequence originates from a female donor with retroperitoneal liposarcoma. The genes are TRBV6-1 and TRBJ1-1; a weak D match, TRBD1 (5 bases). The sample consisted of tumor tissue. The CDR3 region has the DNA TGTGCCAGCAGTGAACGGGGCACCCAGAACACTGAAGCTTTCTTT. This sequence encodes CASSERGTQNTEAFF.